What follows are 15 T cell receptor beta chains derived from one specimen sequenced in a study of blood T cells in healthy people across ages. Combining a sample-barcoded 5' primer with a J-beta primer mix, a second PCR ran for roughly 6 to 12 cycles. TCRdb processed the 5' RACE reads anew with MiXCR; each CDR3 protein has one entry. The table has about 680,000 distinct CDR3 sequences, 45% to 50% seen once. Sequenced sample: blood. Receptor source: a woman aged 55-75 years in good health.

This chain links TRBV14 with TRBJ2-7; 8 bases align to TRBD1. The CDR3 length is 15 residues. The germline V gene has CDR1 SGHDN and CDR2 FVKESK. The V gene end was trimmed by 0 bases and the J gene end by 5 bases; junction bases not matched to a gene: 6. The CDR3 DNA reads as TGTGCCAGCAGCCAAGACAGGGGGCGAGTTCACGAGCAGTACTTC. This translates into CASSQDRGRVHEQYF.

The gene calls are TRBV4-2 and TRBJ2-3; 11 nucleotides match TRBD2. Trimming cost V 4 bases and J 0 bases; bases outside gene matches: 6. CDR3 size: 17 residues. Germline V gene lookup returns CDR1 LGHNA and CDR2 YNFKEQ. CDR3 sequence: CASSLLAGGLSTDTQYF. The CDR3 coding sequence is TGTGCCAGCAGCCTCCTAGCGGGAGGCCTCAGCACAGATACGCAGTATTTT.

The chain employs TRBV4-3 and TRBJ2-6; possibly TRBD2 for D (7 bases). Trimming pared 3 bases from V and 6 bases from J, leaving 15 bases between. CDR3 length: 16 residues. Germline CDR1 reads LGHNA; CDR2 reads YSLEER. The CDR3 reads CASSQHGGAQANVLTF. The DNA for the CDR3 is TGCGCCAGCAGCCAGCATGGGGGGGCGCAGGCCAACGTCCTGACTTTC.

This clonotype has a count of ten or more. V and J are TRBV6-2 or TRBV6-3 and TRBJ2-7; D gene uncertain. Per germline, CDR1 MNHEY and CDR2 SVGEGT. Between the trimmed V and J ends, which lost 5 bases and 0 bases, there was a span of 14 bases. This CDR3 is 15 amino acids long. The CDR3 coding sequence is TGTGCCAGCAGTATTACACCTTGGGCCTCCTACGAGCAGTACTTC. It yields the protein CASSITPWASYEQYF.

The chain is built from TRBV2 and TRBJ1-1; TRBD1 is a possible D gene (6 bases). The CDR3 loop spans 12 amino acids. The ends were cut back, 8 bases at V and 8 bases at J, with 15 bases in the middle. Germline V gene sequence: CDR1 SNHLY, CDR2 FYNNEI. CDR3 bases: TGTGCCAGCCTTGTCGGGGGCACAGAAGCTTTCTTT. This sequence encodes CASLVGGTEAFF.

V gene TRBV15 combines with J gene TRBJ2-4, with a weak D call TRBD2 (5 bases). Trimming pared 0 bases from V and 4 bases from J, leaving 10 bases between. Germline lookup yields CDR1 LNHNV and CDR2 YYDKDF (reference sequence). The CDR3 has 15 amino acids. The CDR3 coding sequence is TGTGCCACCAGCAGAGATCTAGCAGAGAAAAACATTCAGTACTTC. The encoded protein is CATSRDLAEKNIQYF.

The chain couples TRBV30 to TRBJ2-5; either TRBD1 or TRBD2 may fit D (6 bases each). This CDR3 contains 13 residues. Germline V gene lookup returns CDR1 GTSNPN and CDR2 SVGIG (reference sequence). The V gene lost 5 bases and the J gene lost 5 bases, with 15 bases spanning the gap. The chain's CDR3 is CAWCGGLGETQYF. In DNA form, the CDR3 reads TGTGCCTGGTGTGGGGGGCTGGGGGAGACCCAGTACTTC. The complete variable domain, with remaining parts taken from reference TRBV30 and TRBJ2-5, reads SQTIHQWPATLVQPVGSPLSLECTVEGTSNPNLYWYRQAAGRGLQLLFYSVGIGQISSEVPQNLSASRPQDRQFILSSKKLLLSDSGFYLCAWCGGLGETQYFGPGTRLLVL.

The rearrangement uses TRBV20-1 and TRBJ1-5, with 9 positions matching TRBD1. Trimming at V came to 1 base and at J to 0 bases, leaving 7 bases not matched to a gene. The length of the CDR3 is 17 residues. Germline V gives CDR1 DFQATT, CDR2 SNEGSKA (reference sequence). The chain's CDR3 is CSARGGTGMGSNQPQHF. The CDR3 coding sequence is TGCAGTGCTAGAGGGGGGACAGGGATGGGTAGCAATCAGCCCCAGCATTTT.

V and J are TRBV7-9 and TRBJ2-3, with D possibly TRBD2 on 5 matching bases. Germline assignment: CDR1 SEHNR and CDR2 FQNEAQ (reference sequence). With 1 base removed from V and 0 bases from J, the gap between germline ends came to 11 bases. The CDR3 is made up of 16 amino acids. CDR3 nucleotide sequence: TGTGCCAGCAGCTTAGGGACTTCACTTAGCACAGATACGCAGTATTTT. This codes for CASSLGTSLSTDTQYF. Together with reference TRBV7-9 and TRBJ2-3, the CDR3 gives the full variable domain: DTGVSQNPRHKITKRGQNVTFRCDPISEHNRLYWYRQTLGQGPEFLTYFQNEAQLEKSRLLSDRFSAERPKGSFSTLEIQRTEQGDSAMYLCASSLGTSLSTDTQYFGPGTRLTVL.

This clonotype came up many times. The chain carries TRBV7-9 and TRBJ2-5; tentative D call: TRBD1 (6 bases). V was trimmed by 5 bases and J by 11 bases, leaving 24 bases between them. This CDR3 is 15 amino acids long. Germline V lookup: CDR1 SEHNR, CDR2 FQNEAQ (reference sequence). This CDR3 is CASSRTFGRDNEQYF. The DNA of the CDR3 is TGTGCCAGCAGCCGTACCTTTGGTCGGGACAATGAGCAGTACTTC.

V and J are TRBV5-4 and TRBJ1-2, with D maybe TRBD1 (5 bases). Germline CDR1 and CDR2: SGHNT and YYREEE (reference sequence). V was trimmed by 3 bases and J by 4 bases, leaving 10 bases between them. The CDR3 contains 13 residues. CDR3 region: CASSWDGPYGYTF. DNA for the CDR3: TGTGCCAGCAGCTGGGACGGGCCCTATGGCTACACCTTC.

This clonotype has a count of ten or more. The V and J genes are TRBV4-3 and TRBJ2-3, with TRBD1 as a possible D gene (6 bases). The ends were cut back, 5 bases at V and 6 bases at J, with 21 bases in the middle. Looked up from germline, CDR1 is LGHNA and CDR2 is YSLEER. The CDR3 consists of 16 residues. The DNA for the CDR3 is TGCGCCAGCAGCTCCAATTGGGGGCCCCGGGCGGATACGCAGTATTTT. Amino acids: CASSSNWGPRADTQYF.

This clonotype was seen a few times. The chain carries TRBV27 and TRBJ2-7, with D tentatively TRBD1 or TRBD2 (5 bases each). The germline V and J ends were trimmed by 5 bases and 0 bases, with 14 bases remaining between them. CDR1 MNHEY and CDR2 SMNVEV come from the germline V gene (reference sequence). This CDR3 is 15 amino acids long. The CDR3 loop reads CASSRWDPSSYEQYF. DNA of the CDR3: TGTGCCAGCAGTCGATGGGACCCAAGCTCCTACGAGCAGTACTTC.

The sample holds a few counts of this clonotype. The chain combines TRBV4-1 with TRBJ2-1; 9 bases align to TRBD2. Germline values: CDR1 MGHRA, CDR2 YSYEKL. The CDR3 has 17 amino acids. Trimming removed 1 base from V and 0 bases from J; junction bases left unmatched: 4. CDR3 sequence: CASSQVPGLASYNEQFF. The CDR3 bases are TGCGCCAGCAGCCAAGTCCCGGGACTAGCCTCCTACAATGAGCAGTTCTTC.

A few counts support this clonotype. The rearrangement uses TRBV12-3 or TRBV12-4 and TRBJ2-6; a possible D gene is TRBD1 (6 bases). The CDR3 is made up of 17 amino acids. V was shortened by 6 bases and J by 1 base, with 16 bases between the two germline ends. In DNA, the CDR3 is TGTGCCAGCAGACCAAGACGGGACACATCTGGGGCCAACGTCCTGACTTTC. Its protein product is CASRPRRDTSGANVLTF.